This TCR beta chain was recovered during a study of siplizumab effects on memory and regulatory T cells. This CDR3 is 15 amino acids long. V lost 8 bases and J lost 5, with 21 bases in between. The germline V gene encodes CDR1 ENHRY and CDR2 SYGVKD. Sequencing was performed with immunoSEQ multiplex PCR; in TCRdb, only in-frame clones are kept and a portion is missing. The sample lists about 82,000 clones, roughly 87% occurring once. This clone was observed once. This clonotype was sampled from a human donor in good health. Specimen: Tregs sorted from blood. This chain uses TRBV10-3 with TRBJ1-1; a weak D match, TRBD1 (6 bases). CDR3 sequence: CAIAPNRDLKTEAFF. CDR3 sequence (DNA): TGTGCCATCGCCCCAAACAGGGACCTAAAAACTGAAGCTTTCTTT.